This T cell receptor beta chain was profiled in a study of T-cell reconstitution after alpha-beta-depleted transplantation in children. Regarding the study as a whole: After transplant, high TCRbeta diversity at day 60 in some patients arose from surviving recipient T cells and thymic progenitors.

Germline V gene lookup returns CDR1 SGHVS and CDR2 FQNEAQ. Trimming took 6 bases from V and 0 from J, leaving 12 bases between them. The CDR3 runs 15 residues. As for this clonotype: Its antigen remains unidentified.

Unique molecular identifiers were built into the TCRbeta library. TCRdb itself ran the PCR reads through MiXCR, one entry per CDR3 protein. The sample consists of 77,000 or so distinct CDR3 sequences, roughly 18% of them appearing once. This receptor was obtained from a male patient aged 2 to 9 who had a stem cell transplant for acute lymphoblastic leukemia, so the T cells may come from the graft donor. Material: PBMCs, mostly from graft donor cells, obtained 360 days after TCRalphabeta/CD19-depleted stem cell transplant. The chain joins TRBV7-8 to TRBJ1-3, with D possibly being TRBD1 (6 bases). The chain's CDR3 is CASSNRATSGNTIYF. In DNA form, the CDR3 reads TGTGCCAGCAGTAACAGGGCCACCTCTGGAAACACCATATATTTT. Combining the CDR3 with reference TRBV7-8 and TRBJ1-3 gives the whole variable domain GAGVSQSPRYKVAKRGQDVALRCDPISGHVSLFWYQQALGQGPEFLTYFQNEAQLDKSGLPSDRFFAERPEGSVSTLKIQRTQQEDSAVYLCASSNRATSGNTIYFGEGSWLTVV.